The T cell receptor beta chain described here comes from a study of T cell responses to AZD1222 COVID-19 vaccine. The repertoire was sequenced with immunoSEQ multiplex PCR; TCRdb's copy has only in-frame clones and lacks some. The sample consists of around 150,000 clones, 85% to 95% of them appearing once. Study-level results: The number of AZD1222 recipients seropositive at baseline was only five to seven. Spike-specific TCR breadth rose after two AZD1222 doses, and depth rose as well. Variant regions that are unmutated are reportedly the target of nearly half of spike-specific TCRs. Donors were largely white British and mainly female; clonal diversity was possibly underestimated.

To note about this clone: Its specificity is not known.

CDR3 size: 15 residues. CDR1 is GTSNPN, CDR2 SVGIG, per germline (reference sequence). Between the trimmed V and J ends, which lost 2 bases and 7 bases, there was a span of 18 bases. The gene calls are TRBV30 and TRBJ1-5, with a tentative D call TRBD1 (5 bases). The sequence was obtained from an adult in good health. The material was peripheral blood, obtained on day 0 of AZD1222 vaccination. The CDR3 loop is CAWSTSGRVNQPQHF. The CDR3 DNA reads TGTGCCTGGAGTACCTCTGGCAGGGTAAACCAGCCCCAGCATTTT.